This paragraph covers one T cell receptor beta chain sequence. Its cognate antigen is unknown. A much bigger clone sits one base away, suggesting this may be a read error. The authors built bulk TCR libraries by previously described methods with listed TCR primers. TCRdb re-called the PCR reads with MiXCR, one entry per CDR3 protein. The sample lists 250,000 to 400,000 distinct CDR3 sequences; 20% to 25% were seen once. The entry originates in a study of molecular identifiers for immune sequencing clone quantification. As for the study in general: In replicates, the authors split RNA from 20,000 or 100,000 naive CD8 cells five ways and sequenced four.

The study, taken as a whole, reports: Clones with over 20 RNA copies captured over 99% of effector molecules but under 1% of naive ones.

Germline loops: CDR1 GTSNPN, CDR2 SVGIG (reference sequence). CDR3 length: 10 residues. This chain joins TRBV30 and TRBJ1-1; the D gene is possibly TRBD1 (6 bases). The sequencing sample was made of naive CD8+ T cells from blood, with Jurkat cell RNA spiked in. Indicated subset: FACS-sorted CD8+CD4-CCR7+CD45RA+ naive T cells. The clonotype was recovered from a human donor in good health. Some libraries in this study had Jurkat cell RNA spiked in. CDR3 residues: CAWKQGEALF. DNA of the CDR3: TGTGCCTGGAAACAGGGTGAAGCTCTCTTT. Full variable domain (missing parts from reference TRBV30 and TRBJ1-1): SQTIHQWPATLVQPVGSPLSLECTVEGTSNPNLYWYRQAAGRGLQLLFYSVGIGQISSEVPQNLSASRPQDRQFILSSKKLLLSDSGFYLCAWKQGEALFGQGTRLTVV.